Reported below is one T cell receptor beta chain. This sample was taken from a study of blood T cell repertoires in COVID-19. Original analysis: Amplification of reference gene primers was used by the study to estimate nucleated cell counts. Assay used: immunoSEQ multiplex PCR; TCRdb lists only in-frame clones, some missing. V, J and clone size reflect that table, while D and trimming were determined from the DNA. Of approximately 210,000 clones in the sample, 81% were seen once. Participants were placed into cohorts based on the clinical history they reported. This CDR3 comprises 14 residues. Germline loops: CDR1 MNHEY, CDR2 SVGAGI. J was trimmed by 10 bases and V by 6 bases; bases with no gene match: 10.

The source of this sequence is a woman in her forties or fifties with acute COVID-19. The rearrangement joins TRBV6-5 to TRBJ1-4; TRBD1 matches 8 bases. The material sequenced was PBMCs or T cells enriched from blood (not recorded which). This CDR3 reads CASRSQGEVAKLFF. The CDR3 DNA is TGTGCCAGCAGGTCACAGGGGGAAGTGGCAAAACTGTTTTTT.